This T cell receptor beta chain appears in the sequencing data of a study of cytomegalovirus exposure and HLA in healthy donors. Across the study: The Caucasian-associated ancestry cluster held 65% to 90% of a few hundred genotyped donors. General observations from the study: Most TCR sequences were rare, but some public TCRs occurred in many donors. Most CMV-associated TCR beta chains appeared HLA-restricted in a later analysis. The study listed 164 cytomegalovirus-associated TCR beta chains.

Primers: 60 Vbeta forward and 13 Jbeta reverse. Sequencing was performed with immunoSEQ multiplex PCR; in TCRdb, only in-frame clones are kept and a portion is missing. Of around 180,000 clones listed, roughly 70% are singletons. About this clone itself: The antigen remains unidentified.

Germline assignment: CDR1 MNHNY and CDR2 SVGAGI (reference sequence). The CDR3 sequence is 16 residues long. V lost 2 bases to trimming and J lost 6 bases; unmatched junction nucleotides: 5. This chain uses TRBV6-6 with TRBJ2-3, with TRBD2 identical over 13 bases. The sequencing input was PBMCs. This clonotype was sampled from a girl under 18 in good health and CMV-seronegative. CDR3 amino acids: CASSYPTSGGDDTQYF. The CDR3 DNA reads TGTGCCAGCAGTTACCCCACTAGCGGGGGGGATGATACGCAGTATTTT.